The sample holds a few counts of the clone carrying this TCR beta chain. These data belong to a study of T-cell reconstitution after alpha-beta-depleted transplantation in children. Construction of the TCRbeta library involved unique molecular identifiers. MiXCR, applied by TCRdb to the PCR reads, yields one record per CDR3 protein. The table has approximately 390,000 distinct CDR3 sequences, approximately 11% seen once. Source: PBMCs from the stem cell graft donor, taken from the stem cell graft. This TCR was sampled from a human donor who donated a stem cell graft to a child with acute myeloid leukemia.

CDR3 region: CASSLASLAGAGLSYNEQFF. DNA of the CDR3: TGTGCCAGCAGCTTAGCGTCACTAGCGGGAGCAGGGTTATCTTACAATGAGCAGTTCTTC. The V and J genes are TRBV11-1 and TRBJ2-1; 11 positions agree with TRBD2. Germline-derived CDR1 and CDR2 are SGHAT and FQDESV (reference sequence). This CDR3 contains 20 residues. V shed 0 bases and J 4 bases; nucleotides not matched to a gene: 14.